This TCR beta chain emerged from a study of response to subunit inactivated influenza vaccine. Study findings and constraints: Authors suggested each seasonal influenza vaccination recruits few new T cells.

This clonotype turned up a few times. Its antigen is undetermined. A single record per CDR3 protein comes from TCRdb applying MiXCR to the RT-PCR reads. The sample consists of about 520,000 distinct CDR3 sequences, about 25% of them appearing once. The V gene's germline CDR1 is SGDLS and CDR2 YYNGEE. Between the trimmed V and J ends, which lost 5 bases and 6 bases, there was a span of 15 bases. The CDR3 has 14 amino acids. The sequence came from a man aged 50-60 years who received an inactivated influenza vaccine. The sequencing here drew on CD4+ T cells sorted from PBMCs, taken approximately 5 days after vaccination. The V gene is TRBV9, the J gene TRBJ2-1; D ambiguous. CDR3: CASRARDPSNEQFF. The CDR3, as DNA: TGTGCCAGCAGGGCCAGAGATCCTAGCAATGAGCAGTTCTTC. Based on the CDR3 plus reference TRBV9 and TRBJ2-1, the full variable domain is DSGVTQTPKHLITATGQRVTLRCSPRSGDLSVYWYQQSLDQGLQFLIQYYNGEERAKGNILERFSAQQFPDLHSELNLSSLELGDSALYFCASRARDPSNEQFFGPGTRLTVL.